These 12 T cell receptor beta chains were all obtained from the same sample, sequenced in a study of T cells in Graves' hyperthyroidism and ophthalmopathy. Authors of the study amplified TCR beta CDR3 regions from RNA transcripts. The HTBI primer set drove a first-round RT-PCR of the TCR CDR3. One entry per CDR3 protein, called by TCRdb with MiXCR from the multiplex PCR reads. The table records approximately 620,000 distinct CDR3 sequences, about a sixth of them present only once. The sequencing sample was made of blood. The receptors come from a woman in her thirties or forties with Graves' ophthalmopathy.

At least ten counts were recorded for this clonotype. The V call is TRBV7-9, the J call TRBJ1-1; possibly TRBD1 for D (6 bases). V dropped 6 bases and J dropped 1 base, with 9 bases sitting between them. Per the germline V gene, CDR1 is SEHNR and CDR2 is FQNEAQ (reference sequence). This CDR3 contains 13 residues. CDR3 nucleotide sequence: TGTGCCAGCAGGTCGGGGGCGAACACTGAAGCTTTCTTT. As protein: CASRSGANTEAFF.

The V gene is TRBV29-1, the J gene TRBJ2-2; 7 positions match TRBD2. This CDR3 region has 16 residues. The V and J ends lost 6 bases and 7 bases, in that order; junction bases with no gene match: 17. The germline CDR1 and CDR2 sequences are SQVTM and ANQGSEA. This CDR3 is CSVQPSPAGESGELFF. In DNA form, the CDR3 reads TGCAGCGTACAGCCTTCCCCCGCGGGAGAGAGCGGGGAGCTGTTTTTT.

This clonotype was seen only once. The chain recombines TRBV4-1 with TRBJ2-2, with 7 bases matching TRBD1. The ends lost 1 base at V and 7 bases at J; junction bases unmatched: 6. This CDR3 spans 15 amino acids. CDR1 is MGHRA and CDR2 is YSYEKL in the germline V gene. The CDR3 DNA reads as TGCGCCAGCAGCCAAGGTACAGGGGCGGACGGGGAGCTGTTTTTT. It translates to CASSQGTGADGELFF.

The rearrangement joins TRBV6-2 or TRBV6-3 to TRBJ2-1; 7 nucleotides agree with TRBD2. The germline V gene has CDR1 MNHEY and CDR2 SVGEGT. This CDR3 is 14 amino acids long. V shed 5 bases, J shed 6 bases, and the junction held 7 bases outside the gene matches. Here the CDR3 DNA reads TGTGCCAGCAGTACAAATAGCGGGCTCAATGAGCAGTTCTTC. Residues: CASSTNSGLNEQFF.

J is TRBJ2-5 and V is TRBV27, with unresolved D. CDR1 and CDR2 from the germline V gene are MNHEY and SMNVEV (reference sequence). CDR3 length: 11 amino acids. V was cut by 7 bases and J by 6 bases, with 9 bases left in between. CDR3 loop: CASTFQKTQYF. The CDR3 DNA is TGTGCCAGCACCTTTCAAAAGACCCAGTACTTC.

This clonotype was detected many times. The rearrangement joins TRBV5-1 to TRBJ2-7, with D uncertain. The CDR3 runs to 13 residues. CDR1 and CDR2 (germline): SGHRS, YFSETQ. The V and J ends lost 0 bases and 1 base respectively, with 5 bases between them. The CDR3 bases are TGCGCCAGCAGCTTGGACGGTTCCTACGAGCAGTACTTC. It codes for CASSLDGSYEQYF.

The chain is built from TRBV5-5 and TRBJ2-1, with 11 bases aligning to TRBD2. The CDR3 runs to 17 residues. The germline V gene encodes CDR1 SGHKS and CDR2 YYEKEE (reference sequence). J gave up 2 bases and V 0 bases, and 4 bases lay outside the gene matches. The chain's CDR3 is CASSLGTSGSTYNEQFF. The CDR3 nucleotides read TGTGCCAGCAGCTTGGGGACTAGCGGGTCCACCTACAATGAGCAGTTCTTC.

This clonotype was counted at least ten times. DNA for the CDR3: TGTGCCAGCAGCTTAGATCAAGGGAGGTACGAGCAGTACTTC. Its translation: CASSLDQGRYEQYF. The chain is built from TRBV11-2 and TRBJ2-7; D may be TRBD2 (6 bases). The V end was cut by 0 bases, the J end by 4 bases, with 10 bases between. CDR1 is SGHAT and CDR2 is FQNNGV in the germline V gene. CDR3 size: 14 residues.

The sample holds many counts of this clonotype. The CDR3 DNA reads as TGTGCCAGCAGCCAGAGCATAGGGTCAAATACGCAGTATTTT. Amino acid sequence: CASSQSIGSNTQYF. The chain has TRBV3-1 and TRBJ2-3; no firm D call. V was clipped by 3 bases and J by 7 bases, with 14 bases between them. The CDR3 has 14 residues. Germline V gene data show CDR1 as LGHDT and CDR2 as YNNKEL (reference sequence).

The chain has TRBV11-2 and TRBJ2-5; weak D call: TRBD1 (5 bases). This CDR3 has 13 residues. The germline V gene encodes CDR1 SGHAT and CDR2 FQNNGV. Trimming stripped 9 bases from V and 10 bases from J, with 21 bases between. CDR3: CASSIGAKPLQYF. CDR3 coding DNA: TGTGCCAGTAGTATAGGGGCAAAACCACTCCAGTACTTC.

The chain carries TRBV7-8 and TRBJ2-7; D not resolved. The CDR3 is 15 residues long. V was pared by 1 base and J by 0 bases, with 10 bases between. CDR1 is SGHVS and CDR2 is FQNEAQ in the germline V gene. CDR3 in amino acids: CASSLEGMFSYEQYF. CDR3 coding DNA: TGTGCCAGCAGCTTAGAGGGCATGTTCTCCTACGAGCAGTACTTC.

This clonotype was counted ten times or more. The chain employs TRBV6-5 and TRBJ2-7; 8 bases align to TRBD1. Germline CDR1 and CDR2: MNHEY and SVGAGI. After removal of 2 bases from V and 0 bases from J, the junction contained 6 bases not matched to a gene. The CDR3 runs to 16 residues. The CDR3 spells CASSYATGDSSYEQYF. DNA of the CDR3: TGTGCCAGCAGTTACGCGACAGGGGATAGCTCCTACGAGCAGTACTTC.